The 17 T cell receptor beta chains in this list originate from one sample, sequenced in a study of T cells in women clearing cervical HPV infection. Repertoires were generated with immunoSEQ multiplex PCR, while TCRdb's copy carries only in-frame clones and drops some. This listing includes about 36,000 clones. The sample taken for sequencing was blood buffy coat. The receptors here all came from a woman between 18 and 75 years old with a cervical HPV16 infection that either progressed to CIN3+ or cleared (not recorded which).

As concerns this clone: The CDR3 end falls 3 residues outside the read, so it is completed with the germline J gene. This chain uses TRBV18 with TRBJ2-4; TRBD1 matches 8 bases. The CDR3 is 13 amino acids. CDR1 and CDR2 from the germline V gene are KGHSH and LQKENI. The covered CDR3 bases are TGTGCCAGCTCACCGGACAGGGATTATGGT. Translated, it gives CASSPDRDYG. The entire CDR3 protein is CASSPDRDYGQYF.

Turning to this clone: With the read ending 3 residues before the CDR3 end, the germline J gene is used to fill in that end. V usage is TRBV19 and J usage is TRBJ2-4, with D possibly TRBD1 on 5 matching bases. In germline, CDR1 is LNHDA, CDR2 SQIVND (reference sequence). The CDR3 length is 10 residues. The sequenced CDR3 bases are TGTGCCAGTAGGACAGATGGT. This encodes CASRTDG. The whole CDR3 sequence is CASRTDGQYF.

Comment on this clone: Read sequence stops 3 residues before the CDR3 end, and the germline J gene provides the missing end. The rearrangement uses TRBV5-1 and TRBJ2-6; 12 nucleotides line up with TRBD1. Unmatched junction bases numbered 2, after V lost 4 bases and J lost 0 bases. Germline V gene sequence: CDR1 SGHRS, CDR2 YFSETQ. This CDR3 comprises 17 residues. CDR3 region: CASSPGQGASGANVLTF. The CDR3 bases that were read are TGCGCCAGCAGCCCGGGACAGGGGGCCTCTGGGGCCAACGTC.

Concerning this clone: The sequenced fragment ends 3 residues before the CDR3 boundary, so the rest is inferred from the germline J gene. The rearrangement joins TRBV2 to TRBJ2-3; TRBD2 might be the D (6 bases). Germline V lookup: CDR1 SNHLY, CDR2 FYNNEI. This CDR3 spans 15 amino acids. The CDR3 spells CASSDASGVRETQYF. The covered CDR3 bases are TGTGCCAGCAGTGACGCATCGGGGGTACGGGAGACG.

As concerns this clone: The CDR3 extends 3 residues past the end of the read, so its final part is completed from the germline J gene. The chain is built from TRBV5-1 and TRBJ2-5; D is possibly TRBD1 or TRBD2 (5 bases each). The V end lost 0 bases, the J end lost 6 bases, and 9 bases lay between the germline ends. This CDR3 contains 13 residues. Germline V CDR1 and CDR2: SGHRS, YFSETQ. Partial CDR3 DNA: TGCGCCAGCAGCTTGGCGAGGGGCCAGACC. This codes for CASSLARGQT. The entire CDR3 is CASSLARGQTQYF.

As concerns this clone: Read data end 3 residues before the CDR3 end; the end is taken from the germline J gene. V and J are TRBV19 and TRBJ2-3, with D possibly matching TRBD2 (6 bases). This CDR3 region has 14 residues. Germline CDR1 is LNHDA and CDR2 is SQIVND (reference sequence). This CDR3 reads CASRSTRRGETQYF. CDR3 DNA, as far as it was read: TGTGCCAGTAGATCCACCCGGAGGGGAGAGACG. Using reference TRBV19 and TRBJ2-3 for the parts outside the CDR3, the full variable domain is DGGITQSPKYLFRKEGQNVTLSCEQNLNHDAMYWYRQDPGQGLRLIYYSQIVNDFQKGDIAEGYSVSREKKESFPLTVTSAQKNPTAFYLCASRSTRRGETQYFGPGTRLTVL.

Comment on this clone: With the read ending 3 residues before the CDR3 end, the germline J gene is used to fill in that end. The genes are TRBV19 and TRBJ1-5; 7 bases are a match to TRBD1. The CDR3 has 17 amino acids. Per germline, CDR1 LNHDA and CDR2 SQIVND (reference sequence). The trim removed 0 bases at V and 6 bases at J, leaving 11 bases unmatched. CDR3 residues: CASSIDLETGKGQPQHF. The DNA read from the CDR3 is TGTGCCAGTAGTATAGATCTTGAGACAGGGAAGGGTCAGCCC.

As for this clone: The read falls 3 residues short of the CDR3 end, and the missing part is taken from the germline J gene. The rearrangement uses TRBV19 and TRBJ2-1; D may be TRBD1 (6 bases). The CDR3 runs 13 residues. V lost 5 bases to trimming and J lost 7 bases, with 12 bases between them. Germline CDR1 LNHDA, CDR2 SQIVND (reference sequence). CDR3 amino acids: CASSHLQGNEQFF. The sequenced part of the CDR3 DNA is TGTGCCAGTAGTCATTTACAGGGAAATGAG. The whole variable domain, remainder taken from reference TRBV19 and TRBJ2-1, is DGGITQSPKYLFRKEGQNVTLSCEQNLNHDAMYWYRQDPGQGLRLIYYSQIVNDFQKGDIAEGYSVSREKKESFPLTVTSAQKNPTAFYLCASSHLQGNEQFFGPGTRLTVL.

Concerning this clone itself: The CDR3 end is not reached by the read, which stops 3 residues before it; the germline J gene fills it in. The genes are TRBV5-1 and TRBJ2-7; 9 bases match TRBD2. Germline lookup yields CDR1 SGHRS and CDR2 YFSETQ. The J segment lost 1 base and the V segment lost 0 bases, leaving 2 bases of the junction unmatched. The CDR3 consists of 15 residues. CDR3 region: CASSLGAGGSYEQYF. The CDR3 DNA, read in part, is TGCGCCAGCAGCTTGGGAGCGGGGGGTTCCTACGAG.

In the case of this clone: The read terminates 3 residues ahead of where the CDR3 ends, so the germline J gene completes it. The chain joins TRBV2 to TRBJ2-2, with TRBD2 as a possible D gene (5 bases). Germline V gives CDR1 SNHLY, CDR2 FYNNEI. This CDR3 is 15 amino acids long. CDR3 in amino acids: CASHARGSTNEKLFF. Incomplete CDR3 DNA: TGTGCCAGCCACGCGCGAGGTTCGACTAATGAAAAG.

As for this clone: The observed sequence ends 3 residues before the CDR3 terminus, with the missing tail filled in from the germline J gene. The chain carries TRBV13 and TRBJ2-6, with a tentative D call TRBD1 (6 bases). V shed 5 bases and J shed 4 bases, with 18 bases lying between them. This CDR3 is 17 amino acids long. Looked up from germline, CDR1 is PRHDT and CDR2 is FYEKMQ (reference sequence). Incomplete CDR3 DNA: TGTGCCAGCAGCCCTCAACAGGGAAAGGGGGGGGCCAACGTC. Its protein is CASSPQQGKGGANV. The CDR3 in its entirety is CASSPQQGKGGANVLTF.

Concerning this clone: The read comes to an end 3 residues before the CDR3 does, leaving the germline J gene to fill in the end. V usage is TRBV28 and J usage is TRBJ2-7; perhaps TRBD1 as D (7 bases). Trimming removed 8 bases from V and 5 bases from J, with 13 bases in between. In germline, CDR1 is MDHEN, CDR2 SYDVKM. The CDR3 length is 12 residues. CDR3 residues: CASGGTVHEQYF. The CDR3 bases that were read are TGTGCCAGCGGGGGGACAGTCCACGAG.

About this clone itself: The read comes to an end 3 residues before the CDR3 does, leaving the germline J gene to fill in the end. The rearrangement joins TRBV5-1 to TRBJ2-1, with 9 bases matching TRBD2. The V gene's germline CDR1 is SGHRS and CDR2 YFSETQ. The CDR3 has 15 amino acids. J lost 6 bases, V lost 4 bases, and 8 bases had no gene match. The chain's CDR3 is CASSPQAGGSNEQFF. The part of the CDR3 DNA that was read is TGCGCCAGCAGCCCTCAAGCGGGGGGTTCCAATGAG.

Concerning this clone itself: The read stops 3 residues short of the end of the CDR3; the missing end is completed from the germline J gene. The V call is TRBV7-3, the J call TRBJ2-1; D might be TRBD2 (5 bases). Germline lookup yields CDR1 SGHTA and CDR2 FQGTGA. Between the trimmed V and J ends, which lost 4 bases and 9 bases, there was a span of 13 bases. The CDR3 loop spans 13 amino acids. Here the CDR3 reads CASSSLPAGEQFF. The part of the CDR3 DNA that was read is TGTGCCAGCAGCTCCCTCCCCGCGGGTGAG.

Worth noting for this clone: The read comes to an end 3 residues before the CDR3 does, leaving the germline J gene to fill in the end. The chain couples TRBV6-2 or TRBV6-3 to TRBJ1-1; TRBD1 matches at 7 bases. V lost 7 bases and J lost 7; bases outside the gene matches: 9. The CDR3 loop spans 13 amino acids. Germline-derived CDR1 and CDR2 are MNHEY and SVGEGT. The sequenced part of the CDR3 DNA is TGTGCCAGCACTCATACCCGGGACAGTGAA. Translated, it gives CASTHTRDSE. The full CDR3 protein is CASTHTRDSEAFF.

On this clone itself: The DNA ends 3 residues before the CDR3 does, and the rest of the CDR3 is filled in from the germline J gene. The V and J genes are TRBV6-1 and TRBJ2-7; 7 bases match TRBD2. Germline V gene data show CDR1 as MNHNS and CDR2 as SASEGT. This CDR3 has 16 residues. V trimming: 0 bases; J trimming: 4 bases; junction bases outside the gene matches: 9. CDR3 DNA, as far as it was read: TGTGCCAGCAGTGAAGCCCACCTGAGCGGGGAGTACGAG. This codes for CASSEAHLSGEYE. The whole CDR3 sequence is CASSEAHLSGEYEQYF.

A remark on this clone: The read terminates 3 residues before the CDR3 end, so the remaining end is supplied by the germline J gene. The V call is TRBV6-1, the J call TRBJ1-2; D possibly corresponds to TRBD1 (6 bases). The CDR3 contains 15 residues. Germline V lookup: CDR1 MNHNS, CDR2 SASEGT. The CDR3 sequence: CASSEVAGGTDTYTF. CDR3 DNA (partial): TGTGCCAGCAGTGAGGTAGCGGGGGGCACAGATACC.